The sequence of this TCR beta chain was determined in a study of identical twins. The study's findings and limits: Findings depended on cross-sectional statistics rather than tracking the same donors. Reduced insertions were recorded for abundant cord blood beta clonotypes, with no such pattern in memory repertoires.

The ends were cut back, 4 bases at V and 1 base at J, with 12 bases in the middle. The CDR3 is 15 residues long. Germline CDR1 and CDR2: SGHRS and YFSETQ. TCRdb re-derived calls from the 5' RACE reads in MiXCR, one entry per CDR3 protein. This sample has 200,000 or so distinct CDR3 sequences, with roughly 15% found just once. Only a few counts were recorded for this clonotype. Its antigen is not known. This sample also appeared in a second study, on T cells expressing NK-cell markers. That study adds: Several donors likewise had their CD3+CD56-NKG2C+ fraction led by these clonotypes.

The sequence came from a woman between 18 and 29 years old in good health. What was sequenced was CD8+ T cells sorted from blood. The rearrangement joins TRBV5-1 to TRBJ1-5; no reliable D call. This CDR3 reads CASSTDPSSNQPQHF. The CDR3 DNA follows: TGCGCCAGCAGCACCGACCCTTCCAGCAATCAGCCCCAGCATTTT.